This note documents a single T cell receptor (beta chain) sequence. The target antigen is unknown. Genomic DNA, the template, was used for profiling of the TCR beta VDJ and CDR3. MiXCR was run by TCRdb on the reads, yielding one entry per CDR3 protein. The sample includes fewer than 200,000 distinct CDR3 sequences, nearly 50% seen only once; the top ten take approximately 13%. From germline, CDR1 is LNHNV and CDR2 YYDKDF (reference sequence). This CDR3 contains 14 residues. V shed 0 bases and J 4 bases; nucleotides not matched to a gene: 1. The data stem from a study of CD8+CD57+ T cells in acquired aplastic anemia. Study in general: Mean DNA quantity obtained from sorted CD4+ and CD8+ cells was about 3 ug.

Points from the study as a whole: Some 29 shared CD8+ CDR3s appeared highly expressed within patients' immunodominant clones. CD8+ Simpson's diversity did not differ significantly between patients and controls.

Individuals selected for sequencing had exhibited CD8+CD57+ cell expansion on flow cytometry. The chain carries TRBV15 and TRBJ1-1; TRBD1 matches at 8 bases. Source material: sorted CD4+, CD8+, or CD8+CD57+ T cells (not recorded which) from PBMCs. The source is a human donor with aplastic anemia. The CDR3, as DNA: TGTGCCACCAGCAGAGATCAGGGGGCCACTGAAGCTTTCTTT. It translates to CATSRDQGATEAFF. Complete variable domain (other parts from reference TRBV15 and TRBJ1-1): DAMVIQNPRYQVTQFGKPVTLSCSQTLNHNVMYWYQQKSSQAPKLLFHYYDKDFNNEADTPDNFQSRRPNTSFCFLDIRSPGLGDTAMYLCATSRDQGATEAFFGQGTRLTVV.